These 14 T cell receptor beta chains came from one sample sequenced in a study of blood T cell repertoires in COVID-19. This table comes from immunoSEQ multiplex PCR, and its TCRdb copy is limited to in-frame clones, with some not included. This sample has around 100,000 clones; around 81% occur once, and the top ten carry around 4.7%. What was sequenced was peripheral blood. The receptors were gathered from a man aged 80 or over with COVID-19, enrolled during active disease.

V usage is TRBV29-1 and J usage is TRBJ1-1; D might be TRBD1 (6 bases). CDR1 and CDR2 (germline): SQVTM, ANQGSEA. The germline V and J ends were trimmed by 6 bases and 1 base, with 12 bases remaining between them. The CDR3 sequence is 13 residues long. CDR3 DNA sequence: TGCAGCGTCCCGGACAGCTCGAACACTGAAGCTTTCTTT. As protein: CSVPDSSNTEAFF.

V and J are TRBV4-2 and TRBJ2-5; 12 bases map to TRBD2. Germline lookup yields CDR1 LGHNA and CDR2 YNFKEQ. The CDR3 spans 19 residues. The trim removed 0 bases at V and 0 bases at J, leaving 8 bases unmatched. CDR3 in amino acids: CASSQDQASGRAHQETQYF. CDR3 bases: TGTGCCAGCAGCCAAGATCAGGCTAGCGGGAGGGCTCACCAAGAGACCCAGTACTTC.

This rearrangement joins TRBV14 to TRBJ2-7; a weak D match, TRBD1 (5 bases). The ends were cut back, 0 bases at V and 4 bases at J, with 7 bases in the middle. The CDR3 runs 13 residues. Germline CDR1 is SGHDN and CDR2 is FVKESK. In nucleotides, the CDR3 is TGTGCCAGCAGCCAAGAAGACAGTTACGAGCAGTACTTC. Its protein is CASSQEDSYEQYF.

The chain employs TRBV6-4 and TRBJ1-5; a weak D match, TRBD1 (6 bases). Trimming left V 10 bases short and J 4 bases short, with 14 bases between. Germline CDR1 MRHNA, CDR2 SNTAGT. This CDR3 contains 13 residues. The CDR3 loop reads CAMTTGKNQPQHF. CDR3 DNA: TGTGCCATGACGACAGGCAAGAATCAGCCCCAGCATTTT.

The chain links TRBV5-1 to TRBJ1-1, with D possibly matching TRBD1 (5 bases). The CDR3 length is 16 residues. V was clipped by 7 bases and J by 5 bases, with 24 bases between them. CDR1 and CDR2 (germline): SGHRS, YFSETQ. CDR3 DNA: TGCGCCAGCGGGGAAGGACCGACTCGAAGGGGAACTGAAGCTTTCTTT. Translation: CASGEGPTRRGTEAFF.

The chain uses TRBV12-5 and TRBJ2-7; 10 nucleotides agree with TRBD1. Looked up from germline, CDR1 is LGHNT and CDR2 is FRNRAP. V shed 1 base, J shed 2 bases, and the junction held 11 bases outside the gene matches. This CDR3 region has 18 residues. Here the CDR3 DNA reads TGTGCTAGTGGTTTGGCCAAACCAACTGGACAGGGGGCCTACGAGCAGTACTTC. It yields the protein CASGLAKPTGQGAYEQYF. The full variable domain, completed using reference TRBV12-5 and TRBJ2-7, is DARVTQTPRHKVTEMGQEVTMRCQPILGHNTVFWYRQTMMQGLELLAYFRNRAPLDDSGMPKDRFSAEMPDATLATLKIQPSEPRDSAVYFCASGLAKPTGQGAYEQYFGPGTRLTVT.

The chain couples TRBV14 to TRBJ2-1; 11 positions agree with TRBD1. Germline values: CDR1 SGHDN, CDR2 FVKESK. The V segment lost 3 bases and the J segment 4 bases; nucleotides outside the gene matches: 2. The CDR3 is 15 amino acids. DNA for the CDR3: TGTGCCAGCAGCCAGGGACAGGGGGTTTACAATGAGCAGTTCTTC. Translated, it gives CASSQGQGVYNEQFF.

The genes are TRBV7-9 and TRBJ2-2, with a tentative D call TRBD1 (6 bases). V lost 6 bases and J lost 4, with 15 bases in between. The CDR3 is made up of 15 amino acids. From germline, CDR1 is SEHNR and CDR2 FQNEAQ (reference sequence). The CDR3: CASRAQGVVTGELFF. In DNA form, the CDR3 reads TGTGCCAGCAGAGCACAGGGAGTTGTCACCGGGGAGCTGTTTTTT.

This clone appeared a few times. The rearrangement links TRBV9 to TRBJ2-1, with 10 bases fitting TRBD2. Germline V lookup: CDR1 SGDLS, CDR2 YYNGEE. With 0 bases clipped from V and 7 bases from J, the junction kept 4 bases outside the gene matches. CDR3 length equals 15 residues. CDR3: CASSVGAGGPNEQFF. CDR3 sequence (DNA): TGTGCCAGCAGCGTAGGAGCGGGAGGGCCGAATGAGCAGTTCTTC.

The chain combines TRBV5-4 with TRBJ1-5; D is possibly TRBD1 (5 bases). Per germline, CDR1 SGHNT and CDR2 YYREEE (reference sequence). The CDR3 extends over 13 amino acids. V dropped 0 bases and J dropped 4 bases, with 5 bases sitting between them. The CDR3 is CASSLAGNQPQHF. CDR3 sequence (DNA): TGTGCCAGCAGCTTGGCAGGGAATCAGCCCCAGCATTTT. The full variable domain, in which reference TRBV5-4 and TRBJ1-5 provide the parts outside the CDR3, is ETGVTQSPTHLIKTRGQQVTLRCSSQSGHNTVSWYQQALGQGPQFIFQYYREEENGRGNFPPRFSGLQFPNYSSELNVNALELDDSALYLCASSLAGNQPQHFGDGTRLSIL.

The chain combines TRBV2 with TRBJ1-5; TRBD1 is a possible D gene (6 bases). CDR3 length: 14 amino acids. Looked up from germline, CDR1 is SNHLY and CDR2 is FYNNEI. Trimming stripped 8 bases from V and 0 bases from J, with 11 bases between. The CDR3 is CASVGQRSNQPQHF. As DNA, the CDR3 is TGTGCCAGCGTCGGACAGCGTAGCAATCAGCCCCAGCATTTT.

The CDR3, as DNA: TGTGCCACCGGGACTAGAGTCAATGAGCAGTTCTTC. This sequence encodes CATGTRVNEQFF. This sequence joins TRBV27 and TRBJ2-1, with 8 bases fitting TRBD2. The germline V gene encodes CDR1 MNHEY and CDR2 SMNVEV (reference sequence). The CDR3 consists of 12 residues. Unmatched junction bases numbered 5, after V lost 10 bases and J lost 6 bases.

J is TRBJ2-7 and V is TRBV5-5; D is perhaps TRBD2 (5 bases). The V gene's germline CDR1 is SGHKS and CDR2 YYEKEE (reference sequence). V was clipped by 4 bases and J by 5 bases, with 10 bases between them. The CDR3 totals 12 residues. DNA for the CDR3: TGTGCCAGCAGCCGTGGAGGCCACGAGCAGTACTTC. It specifies CASSRGGHEQYF.

This chain joins TRBV5-6 and TRBJ2-1; D is uncertain. The CDR3 length is 14 residues. CDR1 SGHDT and CDR2 YYEEEE come from the germline V gene. Trimming took off 0 bases at V and 15 bases at J, with 19 bases between the two ends. The CDR3 DNA reads TGTGCCAGCAGCTTGGCCGGGTATCAACTTTTTGGGTTCTTC. Encoded protein: CASSLAGYQLFGFF.